The present T cell receptor beta chain was sequenced within a study of T cells after yellow fever vaccination. With regard to this clonotype: One base away lies a much larger clone, so this may be a sequencing read error. This is likely a read error, given that the CDR3 carries no conserved phenylalanine or tryptophan at its end.

Trimming stripped 5 bases from V and 7 bases from J, with 9 bases between. This CDR3 has 11 residues. Germline values: CDR1 SGHDN, CDR2 FVKESK. TCRdb used MiXCR to reprocess the 5' RACE reads, holding one entry per CDR3 protein. The sample consists of over 70,000 distinct CDR3 sequences, roughly 7.7% of them appearing once. The TCR sequence derives from a man aged 30 to 39 who received the YFV17D yellow fever vaccine. The sequences come from CD8+ T cells sorted from PBMCs, collected on the day of the yellow fever booster vaccination. This chain joins TRBV14 and TRBJ2-7; D ambiguous. The CDR3 sequence: CASSAGGEQYS. Here the CDR3 DNA reads TGTGCCAGCAGCGCCGGTGGGGAGCAGTACTCC.